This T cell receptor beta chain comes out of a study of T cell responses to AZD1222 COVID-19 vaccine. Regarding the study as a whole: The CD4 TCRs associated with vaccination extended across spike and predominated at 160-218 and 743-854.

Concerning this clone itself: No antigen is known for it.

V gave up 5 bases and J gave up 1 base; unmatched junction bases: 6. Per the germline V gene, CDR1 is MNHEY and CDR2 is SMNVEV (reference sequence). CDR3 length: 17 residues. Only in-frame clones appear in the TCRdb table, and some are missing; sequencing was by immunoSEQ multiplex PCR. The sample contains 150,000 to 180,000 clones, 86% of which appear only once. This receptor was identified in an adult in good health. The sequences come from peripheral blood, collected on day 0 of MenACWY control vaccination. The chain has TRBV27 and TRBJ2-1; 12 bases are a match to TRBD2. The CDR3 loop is CASSPTSGRGSYNEQFF. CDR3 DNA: TGTGCCAGCAGTCCGACTAGCGGGAGAGGGTCCTACAATGAGCAGTTCTTC.